The 19 T cell receptor beta chains given below trace back to one sample, sequenced in a study of blood T cell repertoires in COVID-19. Sequencing was performed with immunoSEQ multiplex PCR; in TCRdb, only in-frame clones are kept and a portion is missing. The table records about 150,000 clones, around 86% of them present only once. Sequenced: PBMCs or T cells enriched from blood (not recorded which). The origin of the receptors is a man between 45 and 60 years old who had recovered from COVID-19.

This clone was seen only a few times. Other DNA sequences in the sample encode the same CDR3. The chain has TRBV18 and TRBJ1-5; the match to TRBD1 covers 10 bases. The germline gives CDR1 KGHSH, CDR2 LQKENI. Trimming cost V 3 bases and J 4 bases; bases outside gene matches: 0. The CDR3 contains 14 residues. CDR3 sequence (DNA): TGTGCCAGCTCACCGGGACAGGGGAATCAGCCCCAGCATTTT. It is translated as CASSPGQGNQPQHF.

V usage is TRBV7-2 and J usage is TRBJ1-2; D is unresolved. The germline V gene has CDR1 SGHTA and CDR2 FQGNSA. The CDR3 covers 12 residues. V was shortened by 4 bases and J by 7 bases, with 10 bases between the two germline ends. CDR3 loop: CASSSPALGYTF. The CDR3 DNA sequence: TGTGCCAGCAGCTCCCCCGCACTTGGCTACACCTTC.

This clone was observed a single time. This chain links TRBV6-5 with TRBJ1-4; a possible D gene is TRBD1 (6 bases). Trimming shortened V by 5 bases and J by 5 bases, and 15 bases separated the two germline ends. Germline CDR1 MNHEY, CDR2 SVGAGI. There are 15 residues in the CDR3. The CDR3 region has the DNA TGTGCCAGCAGTATCACAGGGATGTCGAATGAAAAACTGTTTTTT. It yields the protein CASSITGMSNEKLFF.

V gene TRBV28 combines with J gene TRBJ1-2, with 9 bases fitting TRBD1. Per germline, CDR1 MDHEN and CDR2 SYDVKM. Trimming took 5 bases from V and 7 from J; bases not matched to a gene: 11. This CDR3 has 15 residues. The CDR3 DNA is TGTGCCAGCAGTCGTGGAGCAGCGGACAGGGGTGGCTACACCTTC. Translated, it gives CASSRGAADRGGYTF.

The rearrangement uses TRBV19 and TRBJ1-1; 11 bases fit TRBD1. Germline V gives CDR1 LNHDA, CDR2 SQIVND (reference sequence). The V segment lost 5 bases and the J segment 5 bases; nucleotides outside the gene matches: 4. The CDR3 runs 14 residues. In DNA, the CDR3 is TGTGCCAGTAGTGTGGACAGGGGGCGTACTGAAGCTTTCTTT. It is translated as CASSVDRGRTEAFF.

The rearrangement joins TRBV5-1 to TRBJ2-7; possible D gene TRBD2, 5 bases. Germline V CDR1 and CDR2: SGHRS, YFSETQ. The CDR3 is made up of 12 amino acids. Trimming stripped 5 bases from V and 4 bases from J, with 10 bases between. CDR3 nucleotides: TGCGCCAGCAGACGGGAAGGATACGAGCAGTACTTC. This translates into CASRREGYEQYF.

This clone was seen only once. The rearrangement joins TRBV18 to TRBJ1-5, with D possibly being TRBD1 (6 bases). Germline V gene sequence: CDR1 KGHSH, CDR2 LQKENI. The CDR3 runs to 17 residues. With 2 bases removed from V and 3 bases from J, the gap between germline ends came to 17 bases. CDR3 protein: CASSPISGGTNNQPQHF. CDR3 bases: TGTGCCAGCTCACCAATTTCGGGGGGCACGAACAATCAGCCCCAGCATTTT.

The V call is TRBV27, the J call TRBJ2-2; D possibly corresponds to TRBD1 (6 bases). Germline-derived CDR1 and CDR2 are MNHEY and SMNVEV (reference sequence). The germline V and J ends were trimmed by 10 bases and 3 bases, with 12 bases remaining between them. This CDR3 has 13 amino acids. CDR3 in amino acids: CATRTEHTGELFF. As DNA, the CDR3 is TGTGCCACCCGGACAGAGCACACCGGGGAGCTGTTTTTT.

The chain employs TRBV7-3 and TRBJ2-7, with D maybe TRBD1 (6 bases). There are 14 residues in the CDR3. Trimming removed 0 bases from V and 6 bases from J, with 12 bases in between. The germline CDR1 and CDR2 sequences are SGHTA and FQGTGA. CDR3 nucleotides: TGTGCCAGCAGCTTAACAAGCGACAGGACCGAGCAGTACTTC. Translating gives CASSLTSDRTEQYF.

The chain uses TRBV7-2 and TRBJ2-5; the match to TRBD1 covers 9 bases. CDR3 length: 15 amino acids. CDR1 is SGHTA, CDR2 FQGNSA, per germline. Trimming at V came to 1 base and at J to 1 base, leaving 1 base not matched to a gene. The CDR3 DNA is TGTGCCAGCAGCTTAGGGGACAGGGTCCAAGAGACCCAGTACTTC. It codes for CASSLGDRVQETQYF. The variable domain in full, completed from reference TRBV7-2 and TRBJ2-5, reads GAGVSQSPSNKVTEKGKDVELRCDPISGHTALYWYRQSLGQGLEFLIYFQGNSAPDKSGLPSDRFSAERTGGSVSTLTIQRTQQEDSAVYLCASSLGDRVQETQYFGPGTRLLVL.

This clone was detected only a few times. The chain employs TRBV7-9 and TRBJ1-2; 8 nucleotides match TRBD1. The junction had 8 bases not matched to a gene; V was cut back by 5 bases and J by 6 bases. The CDR3 runs 14 residues. Germline V gives CDR1 SEHNR, CDR2 FQNEAQ (reference sequence). The CDR3 reads CASSPDRVADGYTF. The CDR3 nucleotides read TGTGCCAGCAGCCCGGACAGGGTAGCAGATGGCTACACCTTC.

The V and J genes are TRBV4-3 and TRBJ1-6; TRBD1 matches 11 bases. This CDR3 region has 15 residues. Looked up from germline, CDR1 is LGHNA and CDR2 is YSLEER. The junction had 6 bases not matched to a gene; V was cut back by 5 bases and J by 9 bases. In DNA form, the CDR3 reads TGCGCCAGCAGCGCTGGACAGGGGGCAGTTTCACCCCTCCACTTT. This gives the protein CASSAGQGAVSPLHF.

In the case of this clone: Other nucleotide sequences in the sample specify the same CDR3. The rearrangement joins TRBV28 to TRBJ1-1; 7 bases match TRBD1. From germline, CDR1 is MDHEN and CDR2 SYDVKM. This CDR3 is 13 amino acids long. Trimming removed 6 bases from V and 4 bases from J; junction bases left unmatched: 5. In DNA form, the CDR3 reads TGTGCCAGCAGCCGTAGACAGGGCACTGAAGCTTTCTTT. Amino acid sequence: CASSRRQGTEAFF.

This chain uses TRBV2 with TRBJ1-5; 8 bases map to TRBD1. V shed 7 bases, J shed 7 bases, and the junction held 6 bases outside the gene matches. From germline, CDR1 is SNHLY and CDR2 FYNNEI. The CDR3 length is 13 residues. This CDR3 reads CASTEQGGQPQHF. As DNA, the CDR3 is TGTGCCAGCACCGAACAGGGGGGACAGCCCCAGCATTTT. Based on the CDR3 plus reference TRBV2 and TRBJ1-5, the full variable domain is EPEVTQTPSHQVTQMGQEVILRCVPISNHLYFYWYRQILGQKVEFLVSFYNNEISEKSEIFDDQFSVERPDGSNFTLKIRSTKLEDSAMYFCASTEQGGQPQHFGDGTRLSIL.

As to this clone: Germline and junction disagree at one end, which may indicate a read error. V gene TRBV24-1 combines with J gene TRBJ2-1; a weak D match, TRBD2 (6 bases). Germline CDR1 and CDR2: KGHDR and SFDVKD. CDR3 length: 10 amino acids. The CDR3 sequence is CATSEARGIF. CDR3 in DNA: TGTGCCACCAGTGAAGCCCGGGGGATCTTC.

The chain has TRBV7-2 and TRBJ2-1; 11 bases match TRBD2. With V trimmed by 5 bases and J by 4 bases, 4 bases remained unmatched. CDR1 and CDR2 from the germline V gene are SGHTA and FQGNSA. The CDR3 loop spans 15 amino acids. Here the CDR3 reads CASSPGTSGYNEQFF. For the CDR3, the DNA is TGTGCCAGCAGCCCCGGGACTAGCGGTTACAATGAGCAGTTCTTC. Drawing the rest from reference TRBV7-2 and TRBJ2-1, the complete variable domain is GAGVSQSPSNKVTEKGKDVELRCDPISGHTALYWYRQSLGQGLEFLIYFQGNSAPDKSGLPSDRFSAERTGGSVSTLTIQRTQQEDSAVYLCASSPGTSGYNEQFFGPGTRLTVL.

This clone has only one observation. V gene TRBV5-6 combines with J gene TRBJ2-3, with a possible D match to TRBD1 (6 bases). Deletions cut 4 bases from V and 1 base from J, with 10 bases between. This CDR3 is 14 amino acids long. Germline lookup yields CDR1 SGHDT and CDR2 YYEEEE. CDR3 in DNA: TGTGCCAGCAGCGCATACAGGGGCACAGATACGCAGTATTTT. Amino acids: CASSAYRGTDTQYF.

This rearrangement joins TRBV27 to TRBJ1-6; D is unclear. CDR3 length equals 12 residues. Germline assignment: CDR1 MNHEY and CDR2 SMNVEV (reference sequence). V lost 8 bases, J lost 5 bases, and 7 bases lay in between. This CDR3 reads CASRENNSPLHF. The CDR3 nucleotides read TGTGCCAGCCGGGAGAATAATTCACCCCTCCACTTT.

This rearrangement joins TRBV7-8 to TRBJ2-1; TRBD1 aligns across 7 bases. The CDR3 has 13 amino acids. Looked up from germline, CDR1 is SGHVS and CDR2 is FQNEAQ. The J segment lost 5 bases and the V segment lost 8 bases, leaving 6 bases of the junction unmatched. CDR3 region: CASWTDRNNEQFF. The CDR3, as DNA: TGTGCCAGCTGGACGGACAGGAACAATGAGCAGTTCTTC.